The rows below give T cell receptor beta chains drawn from one sample of a study of control samples from healthy donors and cancer patients. Generated by immunoSEQ multiplex PCR, the TCRdb table keeps only in-frame clones and is missing some. This table holds more than 85,000 clones, about nine tenths found once. Sequencing input: blood. The receptor source for this set is a human donor in good health. The donor label of this sample is uncertain. CDR3s include the opening cysteine and the closing phenylalanine or tryptophan. The D gene is left open where the match is weak. Only some rows state a clone size, as once, few, many or a class for expanded clones.

CASSRQGYNEQFF | TGTGCCAGCAGTCGACAGGGATACAATGAGCAGTTCTTC | TRBV7-2 | TRBD1 | . | 13 | TRBJ2-1
CASSLEGQGDLEQYF | TGCGCCAGCAGCTTGGAGGGACAGGGAGACCTGGAGCAGTACTTC | TRBV5-1 | TRBD1 | . | 15 | TRBJ2-7
CASSDRDRGVYEQYF | TGTGCCAGCAGTGACCGGGACAGGGGGGTATACGAGCAGTACTTC | TRBV6-1 | TRBD1 | once | 15 | TRBJ2-7
CASSPTRAGGRMNEQFF | TGTGCCAGCAGCCCCACGCGAGCGGGGGGGCGGATGAATGAGCAGTTCTTC | TRBV9 | TRBD2 | . | 17 | TRBJ2-1
CASSLGQEKGAFF | TGCGCCAGCAGCTTGGGACAGGAGAAGGGAGCTTTCTTT | TRBV5-1 | . | . | 13 | TRBJ1-1
CASSESSDRRKKLFF | TGTGCCAGCAGTGAATCCTCCGATCGACGGAAGAAACTGTTTTTT | TRBV6-1 | . | . | 15 | TRBJ1-4
CASSPGSNTEAFF | TGTGCCAGCTCACCGGGGTCGAACACTGAAGCTTTCTTT | TRBV18 | . | . | 13 | TRBJ1-1
CASSPSTWSDTQYF | TGTGCCAGCAGCCCTTCGACGTGGTCGGATACGCAGTATTTT | TRBV5-4 | . | . | 14 | TRBJ2-3
CAWNENTEAFF | TGTGCCTGGAATGAGAACACTGAAGCTTTCTTT | TRBV30 | . | . | 11 | TRBJ1-1
CASNELLAKNIQYF | TGTGCCAGCAATGAACTACTAGCCAAAAACATTCAGTACTTC | TRBV19 | . | . | 14 | TRBJ2-4
CASSRLAGGLNEQFF | TGCGCCAGCAGCCGCCTAGCGGGGGGGCTCAATGAGCAGTTCTTC | TRBV4-1 | TRBD2 | few | 15 | TRBJ2-1
CASSLNGVLDTQYF | TGCGCCAGCAGCTTGAACGGGGTTTTGGATACGCAGTATTTT | TRBV5-1 | . | . | 14 | TRBJ2-3
CASSPDSRGGCPEAFF | TGTGCCAGCAGCCCCGACAGTCGGGGGGGTTGTCCTGAAGCTTTCTTT | TRBV21-1 | . | . | 16 | TRBJ1-1
CASKKGTGDEKLFF | TGTGCCAGTAAAAAGGGTACCGGTGATGAAAAACTGTTTTTT | TRBV19 | . | . | 14 | TRBJ1-4
CASSLTGGFTDTQYF | TGCGCCAGCAGCTTAACGGGGGGTTTCACAGATACGCAGTATTTT | TRBV5-1 | TRBD2 | . | 15 | TRBJ2-3
CASSQSGAQETQYF | TGCGCCAGCAGCCAAAGCGGGGCACAAGAGACCCAGTACTTC | TRBV4-3 | TRBD2 | . | 14 | TRBJ2-5
CASSWSGLNTGELFF | TGTGCCAGCAGCTGGAGCGGACTGAACACCGGGGAGCTGTTTTTT | TRBV7-9 | . | . | 15 | TRBJ2-2
CASTRTGLNNEQFF | TGTGCCAGTACGAGGACAGGCCTAAACAATGAGCAGTTCTTC | TRBV19 | TRBD1 | . | 14 | TRBJ2-1
CASSKDRERDTQYF | TGTGCCAGCAGCAAAGACAGGGAAAGGGATACGCAGTATTTT | TRBV7-9 | TRBD1 | . | 14 | TRBJ2-3
CASSPLLVGELFF | TGTGCCAGCTCACCCCTACTGGTCGGGGAGCTGTTTTTT | TRBV18 | . | . | 13 | TRBJ2-2
CASSVGARIDTQYF | TGTGCCAGCAGCGTAGGCGCTAGGATAGATACGCAGTATTTT | TRBV9 | . | . | 14 | TRBJ2-3
CASSSPISYEQYF | TGTGCCAGCAGCTCACCTATTTCCTACGAGCAGTACTTC | TRBV5-4 | . | . | 13 | TRBJ2-7
CASTLGYPNYGYTF | TGTGCCAGCACCTTGGGGTATCCTAACTATGGCTACACCTTC | TRBV5-4 | . | once | 14 | TRBJ1-2
CASSSYYEQYF | TGTGCCAGCAGCTCCTACTACGAGCAGTACTTC | TRBV5-6 | . | . | 11 | TRBJ2-7
CASGGEEFHSPLHF | TGTGCCAGTGGGGGGGAGGAATTTCATTCACCCCTCCACTTT | TRBV19 | . | . | 14 | TRBJ1-6
CASSLRDEQYF | TGTGCCAGCAGTTTACGGGATGAGCAGTACTTC | TRBV28 | . | . | 11 | TRBJ2-7
CASSHHRGSNQPQHF | TGTGCCAGCAGCCACCACAGAGGTAGCAATCAGCCCCAGCATTTT | TRBV4-2 | . | once | 15 | TRBJ1-5
CASSFEPGLAYEQFF | TGTGCCAGCAGCTTCGAACCGGGACTAGCTTATGAGCAGTTCTTC | TRBV5-4 | TRBD2 | . | 15 | TRBJ2-1
CASSTRTSGANVLTF | TGTGCCAGCAGTACCAGGACCTCTGGGGCCAACGTCCTGACTTTC | TRBV6-5 | . | . | 15 | TRBJ2-6
CASTSGTNYGYTF | TGTGCCAGTACAAGCGGAACGAACTATGGCTACACCTTC | TRBV19 | . | . | 13 | TRBJ1-2
CASSIGNPTDTQYF | TGTGCCAGTAGTATAGGGAACCCCACAGATACGCAGTATTTT | TRBV19 | . | . | 14 | TRBJ2-3
CASLGRRIYNEQFF | TGTGCCAGTCTTGGAAGGCGTATCTACAATGAGCAGTTCTTC | TRBV2 | . | . | 14 | TRBJ2-1
CASSLGWSQPQHF | TGTGCCAGCAGCTTGGGTTGGTCCCAGCCCCAGCATTTT | TRBV11-2 | . | . | 13 | TRBJ1-5
CASGPGTAPYF | TGTGCCAGCGGCCCCGGGACAGCGCCGTACTTC | TRBV6-2/TRBV6-3 | TRBD1 | . | 11 | TRBJ2-4
CASSMKYGTGVQPQHF | TGTGCCAGTAGTATGAAATACGGGACAGGGGTTCAGCCCCAGCATTTT | TRBV19 | TRBD1 | . | 16 | TRBJ1-5
CASSFFSAGTNTGELFF | TGTGCCAGCAGCTTCTTTTCGGCAGGCACGAACACCGGGGAGCTGTTTTTT | TRBV11-2 | . | . | 17 | TRBJ2-2
CAWSGRRGGGYTF | TGTGCCTGGAGTGGCCGCAGGGGGGGCGGCTACACCTTC | TRBV30 | TRBD1 | . | 13 | TRBJ1-2
CASSDRGRTDTQYF | TGTGCCAGTTCGGACCGGGGGCGTACAGATACGCAGTATTTT | TRBV19 | . | . | 14 | TRBJ2-3
CASSLEDRGDTGELFF | TGTGCCAGCAGCTTAGAGGACAGGGGCGACACCGGGGAGCTGTTTTTT | TRBV11-3 | TRBD1 | . | 16 | TRBJ2-2
CASSQGQATSNYGYTF | TGTGCCAGCAGTCAAGGACAGGCAACTTCCAACTATGGCTACACCTTC | TRBV6-1 | TRBD1 | . | 16 | TRBJ1-2
CASSRTGQGTNEQFF | TGTGCCAGCAGCCGTACGGGACAGGGAACTAATGAGCAGTTCTTC | TRBV7-3 | TRBD1 | . | 15 | TRBJ2-1
CASSVGVLTYEQYF | TGTGCCAGCAGCGTTGGTGTGTTAACCTACGAGCAGTACTTC | TRBV7-2 | . | . | 14 | TRBJ2-7
CASTGTGLYEQYF | TGTGCCAGTACCGGGACAGGCCTCTACGAGCAGTACTTC | TRBV19 | TRBD1 | . | 13 | TRBJ2-7
CASGIGGRNYGYTF | TGTGCCTCAGGGATAGGGGGAAGAAACTATGGCTACACCTTC | TRBV27 | . | . | 14 | TRBJ1-2
CAISEAGTGGTGTQYF | TGTGCCATCAGTGAAGCTGGGACAGGGGGTACGGGTACGCAGTATTTT | TRBV10-3 | TRBD1 | . | 16 | TRBJ2-3
CASSFSGTIYF | TGTGCCAGCAGTTTTAGCGGGACCATATATTTT | TRBV6-6 | . | . | 11 | TRBJ1-3
CASSQGQGGSPLHF | TGTGCCAGCAGCCAAGGACAGGGCGGATCACCCCTCCACTTT | TRBV3-1/TRBV3-2 | TRBD1 | . | 14 | TRBJ1-6
CASSQGQGDSGYTF | TGCGCCAGCAGCCAAGGACAGGGGGATAGCGGCTACACCTTC | TRBV4-3 | TRBD1 | . | 14 | TRBJ1-2
CSAGFNTEAFF | TGCAGTGCGGGATTCAACACTGAAGCTTTCTTT | TRBV20-1 | . | . | 11 | TRBJ1-1
CASSERVGLTEAFF | TGTGCCAGCAGTGAAAGGGTGGGGCTTACTGAAGCTTTCTTT | TRBV6-1 | . | . | 14 | TRBJ1-1
CSVNEKGASTRVYGYTF | TGCAGCGTCAATGAGAAGGGTGCGTCAACCCGGGTGTATGGCTACACCTTC | TRBV29-1 | . | . | 17 | TRBJ1-2